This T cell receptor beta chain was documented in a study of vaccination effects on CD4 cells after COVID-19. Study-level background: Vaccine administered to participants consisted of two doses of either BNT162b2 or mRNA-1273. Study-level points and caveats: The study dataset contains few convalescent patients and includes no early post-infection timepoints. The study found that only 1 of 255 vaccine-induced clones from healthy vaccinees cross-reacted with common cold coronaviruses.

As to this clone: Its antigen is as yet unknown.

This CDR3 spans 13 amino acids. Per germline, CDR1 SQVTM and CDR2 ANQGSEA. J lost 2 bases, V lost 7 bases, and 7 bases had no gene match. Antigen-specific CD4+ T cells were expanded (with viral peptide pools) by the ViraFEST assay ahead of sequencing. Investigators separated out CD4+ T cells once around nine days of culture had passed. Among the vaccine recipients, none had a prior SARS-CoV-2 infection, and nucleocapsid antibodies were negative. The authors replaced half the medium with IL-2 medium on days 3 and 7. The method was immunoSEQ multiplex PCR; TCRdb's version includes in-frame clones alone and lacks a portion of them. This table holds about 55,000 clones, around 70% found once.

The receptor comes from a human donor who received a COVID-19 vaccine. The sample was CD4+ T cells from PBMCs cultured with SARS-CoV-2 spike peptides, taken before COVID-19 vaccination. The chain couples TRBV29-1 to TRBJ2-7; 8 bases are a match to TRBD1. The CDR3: CSARTGIPYEQYF. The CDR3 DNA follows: TGCAGCGCACGGACAGGGATTCCCTACGAGCAGTACTTC.